Shown below are 20 T cell receptor beta chains from a single sample sequenced in a study of blood T cell repertoires in COVID-19. Only in-frame clones appear in the TCRdb table, and some are missing; sequencing was by immunoSEQ multiplex PCR. The profile covers 100,000 or so clones, with 80% to 95% appearing a single time and around 5.7% taken by the ten largest. The source material was peripheral blood. All receptors derive from a man in his 70s with acute or convalescent COVID-19.

The V call is TRBV10-1, the J call TRBJ2-7; the match to TRBD1 covers 7 bases. Per the germline V gene, CDR1 is WNHNN and CDR2 is SYGVQD (reference sequence). V lost 5 bases to trimming and J lost 3 bases; unmatched junction nucleotides: 13. The CDR3 runs 16 residues. In nucleotides, the CDR3 is TGCGCCAGCAGTCCAGTTCGGACAGGCGCCCTCTACGAGCAGTACTTC. It yields the protein CASSPVRTGALYEQYF.

The CDR3 region has the DNA TGTGCCAGCAGGGCAGGGGCCGGTTCACCCCTCCACTTT. Amino acid sequence: CASRAGAGSPLHF. The V and J genes are TRBV11-3 and TRBJ1-6; tentative D call: TRBD1 (6 bases). The CDR3 totals 13 residues. V was pared by 6 bases and J by 9 bases, with 12 bases between. Per the germline V gene, CDR1 is SGHNT and CDR2 is YENEEA.

CDR3 bases: TGCGCCAGCAGCCTGGGAAGGGGGTCCGAGCAGTACTTC. Protein product: CASSLGRGSEQYF. The rearrangement joins TRBV4-3 to TRBJ2-7, with D possibly TRBD1 on 6 matching bases. Trimming removed 4 bases from V and 6 bases from J, with 13 bases in between. The CDR3 has 13 residues. Germline CDR1 is LGHNA and CDR2 is YSLEER.

The chain is built from TRBV10-2 and TRBJ2-1; 7 bases map to TRBD1. V trimming: 6 bases; J trimming: 8 bases; junction bases outside the gene matches: 4. Germline CDR1 reads WSHSY; CDR2 reads SAAADI. This CDR3 spans 12 amino acids. The CDR3 loop reads CASRGTGDEQFF. The DNA of the CDR3 is TGCGCCAGCAGAGGAACAGGGGATGAGCAGTTCTTC.

This clone has a single count. This chain uses TRBV4-1 with TRBJ2-5, with 7 bases that match TRBD1. Trimming cost V 8 bases and J 7 bases; bases outside gene matches: 7. Germline V gene data show CDR1 as MGHRA and CDR2 as YSYEKL. This CDR3 contains 12 residues. CDR3 in DNA: TGCGCCAGCGGCGACAGGGTAGGGACCCAGTACTTC. It specifies CASGDRVGTQYF.

The gene calls are TRBV5-1 and TRBJ2-7, with TRBD1 matching 10 bases. The CDR3 has 15 residues. V lost 2 bases, J lost 5 bases, and 7 bases stayed unmatched. The germline gives CDR1 SGHRS, CDR2 YFSETQ. The CDR3 DNA reads as TGCGCCAGCAGCTTCCGGGACAGGGGCGGCCACGAGCAGTACTTC. As protein: CASSFRDRGGHEQYF.

The chain joins TRBV4-3 to TRBJ2-7, with D maybe TRBD1 (5 bases). The V end lost 1 base, the J end lost 4 bases, and 8 bases lay between the germline ends. This CDR3 region has 13 residues. Germline V CDR1 and CDR2: LGHNA, YSLEER. This CDR3 is CASSQAQGYEQYF. CDR3 DNA: TGCGCCAGCAGCCAAGCGCAGGGTTACGAGCAGTACTTC.

This chain uses TRBV24-1 with TRBJ2-7; possible D gene TRBD1, 6 bases. Trimming left V 7 bases short and J 6 bases short, with 18 bases between. Germline CDR1 is KGHDR and CDR2 is SFDVKD. CDR3 size: 14 residues. The DNA of the CDR3 is TGTGCCACCAGCGGGGTAGGGGGTGCGTCCGAGCAGTACTTC. As protein: CATSGVGGASEQYF.

The chain combines TRBV4-1 with TRBJ2-1; D is ambiguous. Germline V CDR1 and CDR2: MGHRA, YSYEKL. Trimming left V 0 bases short and J 3 bases short, with 9 bases between. The CDR3 has 15 amino acids. This CDR3 is CASSQDQVNYNEQFF. DNA of the CDR3: TGCGCCAGCAGCCAAGATCAGGTAAACTACAATGAGCAGTTCTTC.

V and J are TRBV25-1 and TRBJ1-5; D might be TRBD1 (6 bases). This CDR3 region has 14 residues. Germline CDR1 MGHDK, CDR2 SYGVNS. V was trimmed by 5 bases and J by 3 bases, leaving 11 bases between them. DNA for the CDR3: TGTGCCAGCAGTCTAAACAGGGACAATCAGCCCCAGCATTTT. This encodes CASSLNRDNQPQHF. The variable domain in full, completed from reference TRBV25-1 and TRBJ1-5, reads EADIYQTPRYLVIGTGKKITLECSQTMGHDKMYWYQQDPGMELHLIHYSYGVNSTEKGDLSSESTVSRIRTEHFPLTLESARPSHTSQYLCASSLNRDNQPQHFGDGTRLSIL.

This clone was detected only once. The chain joins TRBV12-5 to TRBJ1-1; weak D call: TRBD1 (5 bases). Germline lookup yields CDR1 LGHNT and CDR2 FRNRAP. The CDR3 is 11 residues long. CDR3 coding DNA: TGTGCCCCAGGGTACGACACTGAAGCTTTCTTT. Its translation: CAPGYDTEAFF.

The chain combines TRBV15 with TRBJ1-2; 9 bases map to TRBD1. The germline V gene encodes CDR1 LNHNV and CDR2 YYDKDF (reference sequence). The CDR3 covers 14 residues. Trimming at V came to 1 base and at J to 4 bases, leaving 1 base not matched to a gene. The DNA for the CDR3 is TGTGCCACCAGCAGAGCGGACAGGGGCTATGGCTACACCTTC. This codes for CATSRADRGYGYTF.

The chain joins TRBV27 to TRBJ1-1; maybe TRBD1 (6 bases). This CDR3 region has 13 residues. The germline CDR1 and CDR2 sequences are MNHEY and SMNVEV (reference sequence). Deletions cut 3 bases from V and 8 bases from J, with 13 bases between. The CDR3 protein is CASSLFSGTEAFF. The CDR3 DNA is TGTGCCAGCAGTTTGTTTTCCGGGACAGAAGCTTTCTTT.

The CDR3 sequence: CASGTRSYEQYF. Written as DNA, the CDR3 is TGTGCGTCCGGGACTAGGTCCTACGAGCAGTACTTC. The V gene is TRBV2, the J gene TRBJ2-7, with 8 positions matching TRBD2. Germline-derived CDR1 and CDR2 are SNHLY and FYNNEI. The CDR3 consists of 12 residues. The whole variable domain, filled in from reference TRBV2 and TRBJ2-7, reads EPEVTQTPSHQVTQMGQEVILRCVPISNHLYFYWYRQILGQKVEFLVSFYNNEISEKSEIFDDQFSVERPDGSNFTLKIRSTKLEDSAMYFCASGTRSYEQYFGPGTRLTVT.

This clone is a singleton in its sample. This chain links TRBV6-5 with TRBJ2-3; 9 bases map to TRBD2. CDR1 MNHEY and CDR2 SVGAGI come from the germline V gene. This CDR3 is built from 16 residues. The V gene end was trimmed by 1 base and the J gene end by 5 bases; junction bases not matched to a gene: 7. This CDR3 reads CASSYYGGRALDTQYF. The CDR3 DNA follows: TGTGCCAGCAGTTACTACGGCGGGAGGGCCTTAGATACGCAGTATTTT.

The V call is TRBV2, the J call TRBJ2-5, with 8 bases fitting TRBD1. Losses at the gene ends were 5 bases for V and 4 bases for J; bases not matched to a gene: 9. The CDR3 contains 15 residues. Germline V lookup: CDR1 SNHLY, CDR2 FYNNEI. CDR3 protein: CASSFRGHTRETQYF. The DNA for the CDR3 is TGTGCCAGCAGTTTCAGGGGGCACACTCGAGAGACCCAGTACTTC.

The chain employs TRBV14 and TRBJ2-7; 14 bases match TRBD2. The germline V gene encodes CDR1 SGHDN and CDR2 FVKESK. CDR3 size: 17 residues. With V trimmed by 3 bases and J by 3 bases, 7 bases remained unmatched. The CDR3 coding sequence is TGTGCCAGCAGCCATTACGTAGGGACTAGCGGGAGCTACGAGCAGTACTTC. This encodes CASSHYVGTSGSYEQYF.

J is TRBJ2-1 and V is TRBV27; D may be TRBD1 (6 bases). Trimming removed 3 bases from V and 12 bases from J, with 18 bases in between. Germline V gives CDR1 MNHEY, CDR2 SMNVEV (reference sequence). The CDR3 has 14 amino acids. CDR3 loop: CASSFSNTGFGQFF. As DNA, the CDR3 is TGTGCCAGCAGTTTCTCCAACACAGGGTTTGGGCAGTTCTTC.

The V call is TRBV7-9, the J call TRBJ2-4; 8 nucleotides line up with TRBD1. There are 17 residues in the CDR3. J was trimmed by 0 bases and V by 2 bases; bases with no gene match: 6. In germline, CDR1 is SEHNR, CDR2 FQNEAQ (reference sequence). CDR3 region: CASSLLGTGLAKNIQYF. CDR3 sequence (DNA): TGTGCCAGCAGCTTACTCGGGACAGGATTAGCCAAAAACATTCAGTACTTC.

V gene TRBV9 combines with J gene TRBJ1-2; 11 nucleotides agree with TRBD1. The trim removed 3 bases at V and 8 bases at J, leaving 6 bases unmatched. Germline CDR1 SGDLS, CDR2 YYNGEE. CDR3 length: 14 amino acids. The CDR3 DNA reads TGTGCCAGCAGCGATGGACAGGGGGCCTTCGGCTACACCTTC. Encoded protein: CASSDGQGAFGYTF.